This TCR beta chain was profiled in a study of blood T cell repertoires in COVID-19. On the study more broadly: T cells, B-cell-depleted T cells, or PBMCs provided the cDNA or gDNA that served as material.

Membership in each cohort depended on participant-reported clinical history. Recovery meant two consecutive negative NP/OP PCR tests, professional clearance, or resolved symptoms. The CDR3 spans 16 residues. V lost 6 bases to trimming and J lost 1 base; unmatched junction nucleotides: 7. Germline assignment: CDR1 KGHSH and CDR2 LQKENI. In the original analysis: Counts of nucleated cells, estimated from reference gene primer amplification, were obtained. Using immunoSEQ multiplex PCR, the repertoire was profiled, and TCRdb retains in-frame clones only, with some absent. Clone size and V and J calls were adopted from that table, with D and trimming inferred from the DNA. The table shows 400,000 to 500,000 clones, with 88% occurring only once.

This clonotype was obtained from a woman between 40 and 50 years old who had recovered from COVID-19. The chain joins TRBV18 to TRBJ1-5; 9 nucleotides agree with TRBD1. The sample taken for sequencing was PBMCs or T cells enriched from blood (not recorded which). In nucleotides, the CDR3 is TGTGCCAGCTCGACGGGACAGGGAACGAGCAATCAGCCCCAGCATTTT. It yields the protein CASSTGQGTSNQPQHF.